This T cell receptor (beta chain) was identified during a study of cytomegalovirus exposure and HLA in healthy donors. The PCR was carried out with 60 Vbeta primers and 13 Jbeta primers. The assay was immunoSEQ multiplex PCR, and TCRdb's table has in-frame clones only and misses some. This sample has around 120,000 clones, with 77% found just once. The J segment lost 2 bases and the V segment lost 0 bases, leaving 3 bases of the junction unmatched. This CDR3 has 15 amino acids. The V gene's germline CDR1 is SGHDT and CDR2 YYEEEE. This sequence joins TRBV5-6 and TRBJ2-3; TRBD2 matches 7 bases. Sequences were obtained from PBMCs. This sequence was found in a human donor in good health. DNA for the CDR3: TGTGCCAGCAGCTTGGGGCTAGCGGACACAGATACGCAGTATTTT. Translated: CASSLGLADTDTQYF. Full variable domain (rest looked up from reference TRBV5-6 and TRBJ2-3): DAGVTQSPTHLIKTRGQQVTLRCSPKSGHDTVSWYQQALGQGPQFIFQYYEEEERQRGNFPDRFSGHQFPNYSSELNVNALLLGDSALYLCASSLGLADTDTQYFGPGTRLTVL.